This note documents a single T cell receptor (beta chain) sequence. What it binds is not known. The protocol was immunoSEQ multiplex PCR, while the TCRdb copy is restricted to in-frame clones and leaves out a portion. The data show about 12,000 clones, with around 83% seen just once and roughly 50% held by the top ten. This entry is derived from a study of graft-versus-host responses after intestinal transplantation. Study context: The study gave all recipients anti-thymocyte globulin induction, then tacrolimus and steroids for about 3 years. Findings and caveats of the study: GvH clones were identified in recipient marrow, with some first appearing in ileum or blood. GvH clone levels peaked in circulation, and this peak was associated with early post-transplant HvG declines.

The TCR was taken from a human patient who received an intestinal transplant, so some T cells may come from the graft donor. The sample here was PBMCs, taken around 120 days after transplant.

CDR3 nucleotide sequence: TGTGCCACCAGCAACGAAGAAAGTAGCAATCAGCCCCAGCATTTT. Translating gives CATSNEESSNQPQHF. This chain connects TRBV15 to TRBJ1-5, with no clear D. Germline CDR1 is LNHNV and CDR2 is YYDKDF (reference sequence). The CDR3 has 15 residues. Deletions cut 4 bases from V and 0 bases from J, with 10 bases between.